The 21 T cell receptor beta chains in this list originate from one sample, sequenced in a study of long-term antiretroviral therapy in people with HIV. Researchers ran immunoSEQ v3.0 at survey level. Method: immunoSEQ multiplex PCR; TCRdb's copy keeps in-frame clones and lacks some. The sample has some 40,000 clones, 94% seen once; the top ten hold approximately 2.2%. The sample consisted of unsorted PBMCs, taken almost 9.5 years after starting antiretroviral therapy. These receptors originate from a man aged 25-45 years with HIV.

The CDR3 coding sequence is TGTGCCAGCAGTGGACAGGGCACCGGGGAGCTGTTTTTT. It yields the protein CASSGQGTGELFF. This chain connects TRBV2 to TRBJ2-2; 7 bases are shared with TRBD1. Germline V lookup: CDR1 SNHLY, CDR2 FYNNEI. CDR3 size: 13 residues. V was clipped by 4 bases and J by 4 bases; unmatched bases: 0.

V gene TRBV5-6 combines with J gene TRBJ2-3; the D gene is possibly TRBD1 (6 bases). Trimming stripped 2 bases from V and 4 bases from J, with 14 bases between. Germline V gene data show CDR1 as SGHDT and CDR2 as YYEEEE. The CDR3 spans 15 residues. CDR3 in DNA: TGTGCCAGCAGCTTTCGCAAGGGGGTCCCAGATACGCAGTATTTT. Translating it yields CASSFRKGVPDTQYF.

This chain connects TRBV2 to TRBJ1-5, with a weak D call TRBD1 (5 bases). The CDR3 is made up of 13 amino acids. CDR1 and CDR2 from the germline V gene are SNHLY and FYNNEI. V shed 6 bases and J shed 4 bases, with 10 bases lying between them. DNA of the CDR3: TGTGCCAGCAGCGAGGGACTGAATCAGCCCCAGCATTTT. Encoded protein: CASSEGLNQPQHF.

The rearrangement links TRBV5-4 to TRBJ1-2, with D perhaps matching TRBD1 (5 bases). V lost 0 bases and J lost 7, with 13 bases in between. Germline V gene lookup returns CDR1 SGHNT and CDR2 YYREEE (reference sequence). The CDR3 consists of 14 residues. This CDR3 is CASSLETDFRGYTF. CDR3 in DNA: TGTGCCAGCAGCTTGGAGACAGACTTCCGTGGCTACACCTTC. Combining the CDR3 with reference TRBV5-4 and TRBJ1-2 gives the whole variable domain ETGVTQSPTHLIKTRGQQVTLRCSSQSGHNTVSWYQQALGQGPQFIFQYYREEENGRGNFPPRFSGLQFPNYSSELNVNALELDDSALYLCASSLETDFRGYTFGSGTRLTVV.

This sequence joins TRBV30 and TRBJ1-5; D remains unclear. CDR1 is GTSNPN, CDR2 SVGIG, per germline (reference sequence). This CDR3 is 14 amino acids long. Trimming stripped 2 bases from V and 2 bases from J, with 10 bases between. The CDR3 here is CAWSRNGGNQPQHF. The CDR3 bases are TGTGCCTGGAGTCGTAACGGGGGCAATCAGCCCCAGCATTTT.

The chain recombines TRBV7-8 with TRBJ1-6; D remains ambiguous. V was pared by 5 bases and J by 10 bases, with 18 bases between. CDR1 is SGHVS and CDR2 is FQNEAQ in the germline V gene. There are 15 residues in the CDR3. In DNA form, the CDR3 reads TGTGCCAGCAGCCACCTTTCCTCTATGGTATCACCCCTCCACTTT. It encodes CASSHLSSMVSPLHF.

This chain links TRBV10-3 with TRBJ1-2; D gene unclear. The V gene lost 6 bases and the J gene lost 3 bases, with 17 bases spanning the gap. The CDR3 is 15 residues long. From germline, CDR1 is ENHRY and CDR2 SYGVKD. The CDR3: CAIRNDYSAYYGYTF. CDR3 nucleotides: TGTGCCATCAGAAACGACTATTCCGCCTACTATGGCTACACCTTC.

This chain connects TRBV7-9 to TRBJ1-2; TRBD1 aligns across 10 bases. CDR1 and CDR2 (germline): SEHNR, FQNEAQ (reference sequence). V was pared by 5 bases and J by 1 base, with 7 bases of the junction left unmatched. The CDR3 totals 16 residues. The CDR3 bases are TGTGCCAGCAGCGCGAGCTGGACAGGGGGTAACTATGGCTACACCTTC. Its translation is CASSASWTGGNYGYTF.

The chain combines TRBV5-1 with TRBJ2-5; 9 nucleotides align to TRBD2. The V and J ends lost 3 bases and 4 bases, in that order; junction bases with no gene match: 7. The CDR3 covers 15 residues. Germline V gene sequence: CDR1 SGHRS, CDR2 YFSETQ. The CDR3 DNA reads as TGCGCCAGCAGCTCCTCTAGCGGGGACGGAGAGACCCAGTACTTC. Translation gives CASSSSSGDGETQYF.

The chain combines TRBV9 with TRBJ2-3; D is ambiguous. The CDR3 runs 16 residues. Germline V gene sequence: CDR1 SGDLS, CDR2 YYNGEE. V was clipped by 0 bases and J by 2 bases, with 13 bases between them. The CDR3 coding sequence is TGTGCCAGCAGCGTAGGAGGCGGCCTTAACACAGATACGCAGTATTTT. It is translated as CASSVGGGLNTDTQYF.

V gene TRBV2 combines with J gene TRBJ2-7; no clear D gene. CDR3 length equals 12 residues. The ends were cut back, 5 bases at V and 3 bases at J, with 8 bases in the middle. CDR1 and CDR2 from the germline V gene are SNHLY and FYNNEI. The CDR3 DNA reads TGTGCCAGCAGTCCAACCTTCTACGAGCAGTACGTC. Protein: CASSPTFYEQYV.

This chain connects TRBV6-1 to TRBJ1-1; D ambiguous. The CDR3 runs 14 residues. The V gene lost 2 bases and the J gene lost 2 bases, with 9 bases spanning the gap. Germline V gene lookup returns CDR1 MNHNS and CDR2 SASEGT. This chain's CDR3 is CASSELTANTEAFF. The CDR3 DNA reads as TGTGCCAGCAGTGAACTCACAGCCAACACTGAAGCTTTCTTT.

The chain joins TRBV18 to TRBJ2-2; D unresolved. This CDR3 comprises 13 residues. Trimming took 3 bases from V and 5 from J, leaving 7 bases between them. CDR1 and CDR2 (germline): KGHSH, LQKENI. CDR3 in DNA: TGTGCCAGCTCACCTTTAGGGACCGGGGAGCTGTTTTTT. Translation: CASSPLGTGELFF.

V is TRBV6-1 and J is TRBJ2-7; D is perhaps TRBD1 (6 bases). Germline V gene sequence: CDR1 MNHNS, CDR2 SASEGT. The CDR3 totals 15 residues. Trimming cost V 0 bases and J 3 bases, with 12 bases left between them. CDR3 loop: CASSEALGTIYEQYV. Written as DNA, the CDR3 is TGTGCCAGCAGTGAAGCGCTCGGGACAATCTACGAGCAGTACGTC.

This sequence joins TRBV29-1 and TRBJ2-5, with TRBD2 identical over 8 bases. The ends lost 2 bases at V and 4 bases at J; junction bases unmatched: 6. The CDR3 is made up of 14 amino acids. CDR1 is SQVTM and CDR2 is ANQGSEA in the germline V gene. DNA for the CDR3: TGCAGCGTTGAACCGGCACGGGAGGGAGAGACCCAGTACTTC. It yields the protein CSVEPAREGETQYF.

The chain couples TRBV6-6 to TRBJ2-2; D might be TRBD1 (5 bases). V was shortened by 5 bases and J by 5 bases, with 12 bases between the two germline ends. The CDR3 totals 14 residues. The germline V gene encodes CDR1 MNHNY and CDR2 SVGAGI (reference sequence). The CDR3 nucleotides read TGTGCCAGCAGTCATAGCCAGGGAACCGGGGAGCTGTTTTTT. Encoded protein: CASSHSQGTGELFF.

J is TRBJ2-3 and V is TRBV11-3, with a weak D call TRBD2 (5 bases). This CDR3 comprises 16 residues. Germline-derived CDR1 and CDR2 are SGHNT and YENEEA. Trimming cost V 3 bases and J 3 bases, with 16 bases left between them. The CDR3 DNA reads as TGTGCCAGCAGCTTTGGTGCTGAATGGGAGACAGATACGCAGTATTTT. Translation: CASSFGAEWETDTQYF.

The chain is built from TRBV5-1 and TRBJ2-1; D is perhaps TRBD2 (6 bases). Germline loops: CDR1 SGHRS, CDR2 YFSETQ. This CDR3 comprises 15 residues. The germline V and J ends were trimmed by 0 bases and 4 bases, with 11 bases remaining between them. For the CDR3, the DNA is TGCGCCAGCAGCTTGGGGAGGGGAGTTTACAATGAGCAGTTCTTC. Its protein is CASSLGRGVYNEQFF.

The chain couples TRBV19 to TRBJ2-1; possibly TRBD1 for D (7 bases). CDR1 and CDR2 (germline): LNHDA, SQIVND (reference sequence). V was trimmed by 3 bases and J by 9 bases, leaving 15 bases between them. This CDR3 is built from 14 residues. This CDR3 is CASSISRGTAEQFF. The CDR3 DNA is TGTGCCAGTAGTATTTCCCGCGGGACAGCTGAGCAGTTCTTC.

This rearrangement joins TRBV5-1 to TRBJ2-1; 12 bases match TRBD2. Germline V gene lookup returns CDR1 SGHRS and CDR2 YFSETQ. V gave up 0 bases and J gave up 6 bases; unmatched junction bases: 1. The CDR3 runs 15 residues. CDR3 in DNA: TGCGCCAGCAGCTTGGGACTAGCGGGGGTCAATGAGCAGTTCTTC. Encoded protein: CASSLGLAGVNEQFF.

This clone was counted a single time. The chain recombines TRBV7-3 with TRBJ2-3, with 8 bases that match TRBD1. This CDR3 contains 14 residues. J was trimmed by 5 bases and V by 5 bases; bases with no gene match: 6. Germline V gene sequence: CDR1 SGHTA, CDR2 FQGTGA. CDR3 region: CASSPQTGEDTQYF. The CDR3 DNA reads as TGTGCCAGCAGCCCACAGACAGGGGAAGATACGCAGTATTTT.